Shown below are 17 T cell receptor beta chains from a single sample sequenced in a study of shared clonotypes between healthy human individuals. Sequencing was performed with immunoSEQ multiplex PCR; in TCRdb, only in-frame clones are kept and a portion is missing. The sample carries 2 million to 2.5 million clones, 80% to 95% recorded once. Material: naive CD4+ T cells from PBMCs. Subset denoted: CD45RA+ positively selected. All receptors come from a man younger than 35 in good health. Some clones in this sample may be carry-over from other donors' samples.

This sequence joins TRBV25-1 and TRBJ1-4, with D perhaps TRBD1 (5 bases). This CDR3 is 15 amino acids long. Germline assignment: CDR1 MGHDK and CDR2 SYGVNS. The V gene lost 5 bases and the J gene lost 3 bases, with 13 bases spanning the gap. This chain's CDR3 is CASSKRQPSNEKLFF. CDR3 sequence (DNA): TGTGCCAGCAGTAAAAGACAGCCCTCTAATGAAAAACTGTTTTTT.

The chain links TRBV27 to TRBJ1-1, with D perhaps matching TRBD1 (5 bases). Trimming removed 1 base from V and 1 base from J, with 10 bases in between. The CDR3 spans 15 residues. Germline V gene sequence: CDR1 MNHEY, CDR2 SMNVEV (reference sequence). The CDR3 nucleotides are TGTGCCAGCAGTTTATTTGAGGGGACGAACACTGAAGCTTTCTTT. This codes for CASSLFEGTNTEAFF.

The chain couples TRBV5-1 to TRBJ2-5; TRBD2 agrees at 7 bases. J lost 1 base, V lost 4 bases, and 4 bases had no gene match. The V gene's germline CDR1 is SGHRS and CDR2 YFSETQ. The CDR3 is 14 amino acids. The CDR3 spells CASSTTSSQETQYF. CDR3 bases: TGCGCCAGCAGCACGACTAGCTCCCAAGAGACCCAGTACTTC. Combining the CDR3 with reference TRBV5-1 and TRBJ2-5 gives the whole variable domain KAGVTQTPRYLIKTRGQQVTLSCSPISGHRSVSWYQQTPGQGLQFLFEYFSETQRNKGNFPGRFSGRQFSNSRSEMNVSTLELGDSALYLCASSTTSSQETQYFGPGTRLLVL.

V is TRBV19 and J is TRBJ2-5, with 9 bases that match TRBD2. V lost 4 bases, J lost 5 bases, and 8 bases stayed unmatched. This CDR3 comprises 15 residues. CDR1 is LNHDA, CDR2 SQIVND, per germline (reference sequence). CDR3 in DNA: TGTGCCAGTAGTAAGGTAGCGGGAGTAGGGGAGACCCAGTACTTC. Encoded protein: CASSKVAGVGETQYF. Full variable domain (missing parts from reference TRBV19 and TRBJ2-5): DGGITQSPKYLFRKEGQNVTLSCEQNLNHDAMYWYRQDPGQGLRLIYYSQIVNDFQKGDIAEGYSVSREKKESFPLTVTSAQKNPTAFYLCASSKVAGVGETQYFGPGTRLLVL.

This rearrangement joins TRBV2 to TRBJ1-2; 10 nucleotides line up with TRBD1. The CDR3 covers 13 residues. CDR1 and CDR2 (germline): SNHLY, FYNNEI. V shed 5 bases, J shed 12 bases, and the junction held 9 bases outside the gene matches. The CDR3 bases are TGTGCCAGCAGTCAACCGGGACAGGGGCTTCACACCTTC. Encoded protein: CASSQPGQGLHTF.

The V call is TRBV9, the J call TRBJ1-5; D ambiguous. CDR3 length equals 14 residues. Germline CDR1 reads SGDLS; CDR2 reads YYNGEE. With 0 bases removed from V and 5 bases from J, the gap between germline ends came to 9 bases. As DNA, the CDR3 is TGTGCCAGCAGCGTAGAAGGGAGTTATCAGCCCCAGCATTTT. This encodes CASSVEGSYQPQHF.

This chain joins TRBV18 and TRBJ2-7; TRBD1 matches at 9 bases. V was clipped by 3 bases and J by 6 bases; unmatched bases: 9. CDR1 and CDR2 (germline): KGHSH, LQKENI. The CDR3 loop spans 15 amino acids. DNA for the CDR3: TGTGCCAGCTCACCGACAGGGGGGAGGGCAGGCGAGCAGTACTTC. Translating gives CASSPTGGRAGEQYF.

The V gene is TRBV7-2, the J gene TRBJ2-6, with TRBD2 matching over 7 bases. V was clipped by 5 bases and J by 0 bases; unmatched bases: 4. Per germline, CDR1 SGHTA and CDR2 FQGNSA. The CDR3 has 16 residues. This CDR3 reads CASSPGTTSGANVLTF. The CDR3 coding sequence is TGTGCCAGCAGCCCGGGGACTACCTCTGGGGCCAACGTCCTGACTTTC.

The gene calls are TRBV10-3 and TRBJ1-1; 7 bases align to TRBD1. CDR1 ENHRY and CDR2 SYGVKD come from the germline V gene. V was pared by 8 bases and J by 0 bases, with 6 bases of the junction left unmatched. The CDR3 totals 14 residues. The DNA for the CDR3 is TGTGCCATCTCAAACAGGGGAATGAACACTGAAGCTTTCTTT. This translates into CAISNRGMNTEAFF.

The chain links TRBV7-9 to TRBJ2-1; no reliable D call. Trimming left V 5 bases short and J 9 bases short, with 11 bases between. Germline lookup yields CDR1 SEHNR and CDR2 FQNEAQ (reference sequence). There are 12 residues in the CDR3. The CDR3 reads CASSTLVAEQFF. In nucleotides, the CDR3 is TGTGCCAGCAGCACGCTAGTGGCTGAGCAGTTCTTC.

This rearrangement joins TRBV4-2 to TRBJ2-1; TRBD2 agrees at 7 bases. In germline, CDR1 is LGHNA, CDR2 YNFKEQ. The CDR3 covers 13 residues. V lost 8 bases to trimming and J lost 5 bases; unmatched junction nucleotides: 6. The CDR3 bases are TGTGCCAGCGGTGGGACTAAAGACAATGAGCAGTTCTTC. Translation gives CASGGTKDNEQFF.

The chain couples TRBV28 to TRBJ2-2, with 8 bases matching TRBD2. V gave up 2 bases and J gave up 4 bases; unmatched junction bases: 12. Germline V gives CDR1 MDHEN, CDR2 SYDVKM. The CDR3 spans 18 residues. CDR3 nucleotides: TGTGCCAGCAGTTTAGGTGGACTAGCAGGGGTGAGCACCGGGGAGCTGTTTTTT. The encoded protein is CASSLGGLAGVSTGELFF.

The rearrangement links TRBV6-1 to TRBJ2-4, with 7 bases aligning to TRBD1. The V gene's germline CDR1 is MNHNS and CDR2 SASEGT. The CDR3 runs 15 residues. The J segment lost 0 bases and the V segment lost 10 bases, leaving 9 bases of the junction unmatched. The CDR3 spells CATQTGLLAKNIQYF. The CDR3 nucleotides are TGTGCCACCCAGACAGGGCTCCTAGCCAAAAACATTCAGTACTTC.

The gene calls are TRBV19 and TRBJ2-5, with TRBD2 matching over 14 bases. The trim removed 6 bases at V and 5 bases at J, leaving 11 bases unmatched. This CDR3 has 17 residues. The V gene's germline CDR1 is LNHDA and CDR2 SQIVND (reference sequence). The CDR3 DNA sequence: TGTGCCAGTAGCTCCGCCGGGACTAGCGGGAGTTGGGAGACCCAGTACTTC. Protein product: CASSSAGTSGSWETQYF.

This chain connects TRBV9 to TRBJ2-5; 14 bases are a match to TRBD2. CDR1 is SGDLS, CDR2 YYNGEE, per germline. The CDR3 is 16 amino acids. The V gene end was trimmed by 0 bases and the J gene end by 4 bases; junction bases not matched to a gene: 2. The CDR3 DNA reads TGTGCCAGCAGCGTAGCGGGGACTAGCGGGAGAGAGACCCAGTACTTC. Translated, it gives CASSVAGTSGRETQYF.

The V and J genes are TRBV5-4 and TRBJ1-1; no reliable D call. The CDR3 covers 17 residues. Germline lookup yields CDR1 SGHNT and CDR2 YYREEE (reference sequence). V was clipped by 0 bases and J by 2 bases, with 17 bases between them. CDR3 sequence: CASSLAPSSNLNTEAFF. CDR3 in DNA: TGTGCCAGCAGCTTGGCGCCATCCTCTAACCTCAACACTGAAGCTTTCTTT.

V gene TRBV5-6 combines with J gene TRBJ2-6, with D uncertain. This CDR3 has 16 amino acids. The V gene's germline CDR1 is SGHDT and CDR2 YYEEEE. V was pared by 4 bases and J by 0 bases, with 11 bases between. CDR3 sequence: CASSRDGPSGANVLTF. Here the CDR3 DNA reads TGTGCCAGCAGCCGCGACGGTCCCTCTGGGGCCAACGTCCTGACTTTC.